A selection of T cell receptor beta chains follows, all from one sample in a study of T cell clones after liver transplantation. The protocol was immunoSEQ multiplex PCR, while the TCRdb copy is restricted to in-frame clones and leaves out a portion. The sample holds roughly 19,000 clones, 75% to 80% seen once. The specimen was CD8+ T cells from blood, collected approximately 54 months after liver transplant. The receptors stem from a human patient who received a liver transplant. Some T cells may originate from the graft donor. Both conserved end residues are trimmed from each CDR3.

v_gene	len	j_gene	CDR3aa
TRBV28	12	TRBJ2-7	ASGYGGGYYEQY
TRBV19	11	TRBJ2-7	ASRWTGRVEQY
TRBV5-1	15	TRBJ2-3	ASSSGLAGGPTDTQY
TRBV7-9	14	TRBJ2-6	ASIRDRVSGANVLT
TRBV10-3	11	TRBJ2-7	AISESMGSEQY
TRBV9	17	TRBJ2-3	ARRDGGMTGGPSTDTQY
TRBV5-5	13	TRBJ2-7	ASSLKRGSEYEQY
TRBV9	13	TRBJ2-5	ASSREPGQQETQY
TRBV6-5	12	TRBJ2-7	ASSLSQGSYEQY
TRBV5-4	14	TRBJ1-4	ASSHPVITTNEKLF
TRBV30	12	TRBJ1-5	AWAPSSGNQPQH
TRBV11-2	12	TRBJ1-5	ASSSRHVNQPQH
TRBV7-8	9	TRBJ2-7	ASSLSYEQY
TRBV19	12	TRBJ1-1	ASSIGGANTEAF
TRBV19	12	TRBJ2-7	ASSIGDGPYEQY
TRBV6-5	12	TRBJ2-1	ASSTTGSVDEQF
TRBV7-9	14	TRBJ2-7	ASSFAPGSPSYEQY
TRBV4-1	14	TRBJ1-1	ASSQGDRVLGTEAF
TRBV14	13	TRBJ2-5	ASSQVLDRIETQY